This T cell receptor beta chain was observed in a study of T cell changes during pregnancy in multiple sclerosis. Looked up from germline, CDR1 is SGHDN and CDR2 is FVKESK. The CDR3 sequence is 19 residues long. The junction had 11 bases not matched to a gene; V was cut back by 3 bases and J by 0 bases. Sequencing was performed with immunoSEQ multiplex PCR; in TCRdb, only in-frame clones are kept and a portion is missing. The repertoire has just under 65,000 clones, 95% to 97% of them found once; the top ten carry 2% to 2.5%. The TCR comes from a female donor with multiple sclerosis, enrolled in a pregnancy study. Specimen: CD8+ T cells from peripheral blood mononuclear cells, collected after pregnancy. This chain uses TRBV14 with TRBJ2-1; TRBD2 matches at 10 bases. CDR3 residues: CASSQAGLAVSHSYNEQFF. CDR3 bases: TGTGCCAGCAGCCAGGCAGGACTAGCGGTATCCCACTCCTACAATGAGCAGTTCTTC.